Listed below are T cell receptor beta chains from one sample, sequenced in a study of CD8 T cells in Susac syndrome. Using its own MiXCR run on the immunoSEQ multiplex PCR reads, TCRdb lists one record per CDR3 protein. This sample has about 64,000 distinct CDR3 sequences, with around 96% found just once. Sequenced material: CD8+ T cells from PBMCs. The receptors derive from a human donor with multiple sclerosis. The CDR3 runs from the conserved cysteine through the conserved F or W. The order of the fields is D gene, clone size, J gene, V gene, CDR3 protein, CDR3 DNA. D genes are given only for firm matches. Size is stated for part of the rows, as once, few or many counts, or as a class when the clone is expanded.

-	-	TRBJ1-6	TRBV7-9	CASSLSDDPRRALHF	TGTGCCAGCAGCCTCTCCGACGACCCCCGGCGTGCCCTCCACTTT
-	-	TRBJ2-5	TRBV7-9	CASSPPAGRQETQYF	TGTGCCAGCAGCCCCCCGGCAGGGAGGCAAGAGACCCAGTACTTC
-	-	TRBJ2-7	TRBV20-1	CSATKRSLTYEQYF	TGCAGTGCTACGAAACGGTCTCTTACCTACGAGCAGTACTTC
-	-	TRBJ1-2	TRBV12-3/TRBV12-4	CASRDMDGYTF	TGTGCCAGCAGGGACATGGATGGCTACACCTTC
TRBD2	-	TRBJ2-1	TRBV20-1	CSARGLTWTSGEQFF	TGCAGTGCTAGGGGTCTTACGTGGACTAGCGGGGAGCAGTTCTTC
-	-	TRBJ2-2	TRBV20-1	CSARDLGGTGELFF	TGCAGTGCTAGAGATCTAGGAGGCACCGGGGAGCTGTTTTTT
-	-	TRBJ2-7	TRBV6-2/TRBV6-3	CASSYSSAYEQYF	TGTGCCAGCAGTTACTCTAGCGCCTACGAGCAGTACTTC
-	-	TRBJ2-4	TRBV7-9	CASRDFFGAKNIQYF	TGTGCCAGCAGGGACTTTTTTGGAGCCAAAAACATTCAGTACTTC
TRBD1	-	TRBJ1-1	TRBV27	CASADRAPSDTEAFF	TGTGCCAGCGCAGACAGGGCTCCGTCCGATACTGAAGCTTTCTTT
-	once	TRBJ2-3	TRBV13	CASSQERASTDTQYF	TGTGCCAGCAGCCAAGAGCGGGCGAGCACAGATACGCAGTATTTT
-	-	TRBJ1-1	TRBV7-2	CASSTAYLMNTEAFF	TGTGCCAGCAGCACAGCCTATCTAATGAACACTGAAGCTTTCTTT
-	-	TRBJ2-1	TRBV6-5	CASSYSIGSAGEYNEQFF	TGTGCCAGCAGTTACTCGATAGGGTCGGCTGGGGAATACAATGAGCAGTTCTTC
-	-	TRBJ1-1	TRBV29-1	CSVGVAEAFF	TGCAGCGTTGGAGTGGCTGAAGCTTTCTTT
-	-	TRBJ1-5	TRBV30	CAWSVLGGNQPQHF	TGTGCCTGGAGTGTACTTGGGGGGAATCAGCCCCAGCATTTT
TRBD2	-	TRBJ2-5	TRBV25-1	CASSSGDYQETQYF	TGTGCCAGCAGTAGCGGGGATTACCAAGAGACCCAGTACTTC
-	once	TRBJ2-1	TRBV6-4	CASSEGEVGEQFF	TGTGCCAGCAGTGAGGGGGAGGTGGGTGAGCAGTTCTTC
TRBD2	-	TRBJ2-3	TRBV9	CASSSGLAGVEDTQYF	TGTGCCAGCAGCTCGGGACTAGCGGGAGTGGAAGATACGCAGTATTTT
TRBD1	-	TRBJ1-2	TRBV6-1	CASSSTGGNGYTF	TGTGCCAGCAGTTCGACAGGGGGCAATGGCTACACCTTC
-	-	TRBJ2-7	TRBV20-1	CSARSEGREQYF	TGCAGTGCTAGGAGTGAGGGTCGCGAGCAGTACTTC
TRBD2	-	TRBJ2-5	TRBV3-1	CASSQPGLAYETQYF	TGTGCCAGCAGCCAACCGGGACTAGCGTACGAGACCCAGTACTTC
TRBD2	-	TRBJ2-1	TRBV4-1	CASSQDWAGGTTEQFF	TGCGCCAGCAGCCAAGATTGGGCGGGAGGGACTACCGAGCAGTTCTTC